The rows below give T cell receptor beta chains drawn from one sample of a study of control samples from healthy donors and cancer patients. Using immunoSEQ multiplex PCR, the repertoire was profiled, and TCRdb retains in-frame clones only, with some absent. The table includes tens of thousands of clones, over 65% detected once. Sequenced input: blood. These receptors were taken from a man aged 55 to 70 in good health. CDR3s include the opening cysteine and the closing phenylalanine or tryptophan.

>TRBJ2-7|TRBV7-3
CASSIEAGGPHEQYF
>TRBJ1-6|TRBV6-6
CASSPSEESLYNSPLHF
>TRBJ1-4|TRBV4-3
CASSHNPGQPNEKLFF
>TRBJ2-2|TRBV5-1
CASTLGDSGELFF
>TRBJ1-5|TRBV19
CASTRDRDQPQHF
>TRBJ1-1|TRBV18
CASSRPPGSVNTEAFF
>TRBJ2-3|TRBV4-3
CASSKKASGGSTTDTQYF
>TRBJ2-7|TRBV4-2
CASSQDAGRSPYEQYF
>TRBJ1-3|TRBV19
CASSTRGGTGSVNTIYF
>TRBJ1-5|TRBV12-3/TRBV12-4
CASTVDSRQPQHF
>TRBJ2-1|TRBV11-3
CASSPGLASPRGNEQFF